This note documents a single T cell receptor (beta chain) sequence. Its antigen is as yet unknown. Clones were read by immunoSEQ multiplex PCR, and TCRdb kept only the in-frame ones, dropping some. The sample holds some 16,000 clones, more than 85% seen once. The source of the sample is a study of lymphopenia after photon versus proton radiotherapy. Overall study results and limits: Authors raise, but do not show, better survival with proton therapy. Post-nadir diversity loss with photons came from oligoclonal expansion, particularly CD8+ Temra cells. In patients who died, overall survival fell as post-nadir TCR diversity dropped more. Relative stability marked proton patients; photon patients lost diversity and naive cells.

The germline CDR1 and CDR2 sequences are SGDLS and YYNGEE. This CDR3 is built from 14 residues. The V gene lost 2 bases and the J gene lost 8 bases, with 14 bases spanning the gap. The TCR originated in a woman in her sixties with cholangiocarcinoma. Some clones in this sample may be carry-over from other donors' samples. The sequences come from peripheral blood, collected from a patient treated with proton-based radiotherapy. The chain employs TRBV9 and TRBJ2-1; D might be TRBD1 (5 bases). The CDR3 spells CASSVSGKLDEQFF. CDR3 DNA sequence: TGTGCCAGCAGCGTCTCAGGGAAGTTGGATGAGCAGTTCTTC.